Listed below are T cell receptor beta chains from one sample, sequenced in a study of PD-L1 blockade in urothelial cancer. Clones were sequenced by immunoSEQ multiplex PCR, and TCRdb holds only the in-frame ones, with some missing. This repertoire shows tens of thousands of clones, about 88% found once; its top ten account for roughly 25%. The specimen was PBMCs, collected around atezolizumab (anti-PD-L1) treatment. The origin of the receptors is a donor aged 40 or older with urothelial cancer. CDR3s include the opening cysteine and the closing phenylalanine or tryptophan. The D gene is left open where the match is weak. Expanded clones get a size class; other rows say once, few or many, or leave the size out.

v_gene	j_gene	abundance	d_gene	CDR3aa	CDR3nt
TRBV4-1	TRBJ2-7	NA	NA	CASSPRQPDEQYF	TGCGCCAGCAGCCCCCGACAGCCGGACGAGCAGTACTTC
TRBV5-4	TRBJ2-2	NA	NA	CASSSRVVGTGELFF	TGTGCCAGCAGCAGCAGGGTAGTAGGGACCGGGGAGCTGTTTTTT
TRBV7-9	TRBJ1-1	NA	NA	CASSYLLQGTEAFF	TGTGCCAGCAGCTACCTACTACAAGGCACTGAAGCTTTCTTT
TRBV2	TRBJ1-2	NA	NA	CASSEGWGPNYGYTF	TGTGCCAGCAGTGAGGGCTGGGGGCCAAACTATGGCTACACCTTC
TRBV7-3	TRBJ2-3	NA	TRBD2	CASSPLAGGRDTQYF	TGTGCCAGCAGCCCCCTAGCGGGAGGGAGAGATACGCAGTATTTT
TRBV5-4	TRBJ2-1	NA	TRBD2	CASSPEGWEGRHEQFF	TGTGCCAGCAGCCCCGAGGGGTGGGAGGGCCGGCATGAGCAGTTCTTC
TRBV20-1	TRBJ2-1	NA	NA	CSAHYNEQFF	TGCAGTGCCCACTACAATGAGCAGTTCTTC
TRBV18	TRBJ1-1	NA	NA	CASSPTGYTEAFF	TGTGCCAGCTCACCAACAGGGTACACTGAAGCTTTCTTT
TRBV11-2	TRBJ2-7	NA	NA	CASSLLGNSYEQYF	TGTGCCAGCAGCTTATTGGGCAACTCCTACGAGCAGTACTTC
TRBV19	TRBJ1-5	once	NA	CASSTSGGNQPQHF	TGTGCCAGTAGTACCAGCGGGGGCAATCAGCCCCAGCATTTT
TRBV6-5	TRBJ2-7	NA	TRBD2	CASHSGSAAEQYF	TGTGCCAGCCACAGCGGGAGCGCGGCCGAGCAGTACTTC
TRBV18	TRBJ2-3	NA	NA	CASSPNLGVDTQYF	TGTGCCAGCTCACCAAACCTAGGGGTAGATACGCAGTATTTT
TRBV4-1	TRBJ2-7	few	NA	CASSTRQDYEQYF	TGCGCCAGCAGCACCCGACAGGACTACGAGCAGTACTTC
TRBV29-1	TRBJ2-7	NA	NA	CSVEAQGGYEQYF	TGCAGCGTTGAGGCGCAGGGGGGCTACGAGCAGTACTTC
TRBV27	TRBJ2-1	NA	TRBD2	CASSSPGGRNEQFF	TGTGCCAGCAGTTCCCCGGGAGGACGAAATGAGCAGTTCTTC
TRBV7-3	TRBJ2-2	NA	TRBD2	CASSPGLAQNTGELFF	TGTGCCAGCAGCCCAGGACTAGCCCAGAACACCGGGGAGCTGTTTTTT
TRBV19	TRBJ2-7	NA	NA	CASRGYRGSGPYEQYF	TGTGCCAGTAGGGGCTACCGTGGTAGCGGACCTTACGAGCAGTACTTC
TRBV7-8	TRBJ1-4	NA	TRBD1	CASSLRTGFVAANEKLFF	TGTGCCAGCAGCCTACGGACAGGGTTCGTGGCAGCTAATGAAAAACTGTTTTTT
TRBV5-4	TRBJ2-1	NA	TRBD2	CASSRGTSRYNEQFF	TGTGCCAGCAGCCGAGGGACTAGCAGATACAATGAGCAGTTCTTC
TRBV15	TRBJ2-7	NA	NA	CATSIGGGEQYF	TGTGCCACCAGCATCGGGGGAGGCGAGCAGTACTTC
TRBV11-2	TRBJ1-1	NA	NA	CASSFGAGGTEAFF	TGTGCCAGCAGCTTCGGAGCCGGGGGCACTGAAGCTTTCTTT
TRBV28	TRBJ2-7	NA	NA	CASSPSVTYEQYF	TGTGCCAGCAGCCCGTCCGTTACCTACGAGCAGTACTTC
TRBV27	TRBJ2-1	NA	TRBD2	CASRYSRLASNEQFF	TGTGCCAGCCGCTACTCCCGACTAGCGTCCAATGAGCAGTTCTTC
TRBV10-2	TRBJ1-5	NA	TRBD1	CASGGQNSNQPQHF	TGCGCCAGCGGGGGACAGAATAGCAATCAGCCCCAGCATTTT
TRBV7-8	TRBJ2-1	NA	TRBD2	CASSLGGWGSGSPGDEQFF	TGTGCCAGCAGCTTAGGTGGCTGGGGTAGCGGGAGCCCGGGGGATGAGCAGTTCTTC
TRBV28	TRBJ2-3	NA	NA	CASSLALVRYTQYF	TGTGCCAGCAGTTTGGCCCTCGTCAGGTATACGCAGTATTTT
TRBV4-1	TRBJ2-1	NA	TRBD2	CASSQARTSGRAAEQFF	TGCGCCAGCAGCCAAGCCCGGACTAGCGGGAGGGCCGCCGAGCAGTTCTTC
TRBV21-1	TRBJ2-3	once	NA	CASSKAGAKYTDTQYF	TGTGCCAGCAGCAAAGCGGGGGCAAAATACACAGATACGCAGTATTTT
TRBV5-6	TRBJ2-1	NA	TRBD1	CARARQGYNEQFF	TGTGCCAGGGCGAGACAGGGGTACAATGAGCAGTTCTTC
TRBV18	TRBJ1-5	NA	TRBD1	CASSRTGGSNQPQHF	TGTGCCAGCTCGAGGACAGGGGGCTCGAATCAGCCCCAGCATTTT
TRBV7-3	TRBJ1-1	NA	NA	CASSLGPPEGAEAFF	TGTGCCAGCAGCTTAGGGCCGCCTGAAGGCGCTGAAGCTTTCTTT
TRBV13	TRBJ2-7	NA	TRBD1	CASSWRDRGVREQYF	TGTGCCAGCAGCTGGAGGGACAGGGGCGTGCGCGAGCAGTACTTC
TRBV23-1	TRBJ2-3	NA	TRBD2	CASSQGTSSSDTQYF	TGCGCCAGCAGCCAAGGGACTAGTAGTTCAGATACGCAGTATTTT
TRBV7-2	TRBJ2-7	NA	TRBD1	CASSLAVTGAHEQYF	TGTGCCAGCAGCTTAGCTGTTACAGGGGCTCACGAGCAGTACTTC
TRBV30	TRBJ1-4	NA	NA	CAWSEQQGTNEKLFF	TGTGCCTGGAGCGAGCAACAGGGAACTAATGAAAAACTGTTTTTT